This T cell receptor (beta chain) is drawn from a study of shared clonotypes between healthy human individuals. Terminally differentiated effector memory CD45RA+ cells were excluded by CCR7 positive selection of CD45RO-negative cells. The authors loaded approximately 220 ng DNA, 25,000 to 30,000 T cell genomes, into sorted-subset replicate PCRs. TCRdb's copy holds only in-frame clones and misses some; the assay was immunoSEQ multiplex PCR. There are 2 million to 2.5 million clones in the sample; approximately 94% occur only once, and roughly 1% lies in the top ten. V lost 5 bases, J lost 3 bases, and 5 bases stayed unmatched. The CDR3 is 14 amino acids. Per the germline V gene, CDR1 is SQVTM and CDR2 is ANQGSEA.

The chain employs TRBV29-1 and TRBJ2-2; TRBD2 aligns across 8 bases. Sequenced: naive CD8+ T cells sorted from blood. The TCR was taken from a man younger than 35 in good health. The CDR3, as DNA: TGCAGCGTTTCATCACTAGCGGACACCGGGGAGCTGTTTTTT. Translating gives CSVSSLADTGELFF.